This TCR beta chain is drawn from a study of blood T cell repertoires in COVID-19. Study context: Donors in the United States, Italy and Spain gave samples during acute or convalescent COVID-19. Nucleic acid was either cDNA or gDNA, and it came from T cells, B-cell-depleted T cells, or PBMCs.

Per the authors' pipeline: Estimation of nucleated cell counts was performed using reference gene primer amplification. Here immunoSEQ multiplex PCR was the method, and the copy in TCRdb shows in-frame clones only, minus some. V, J and clone size derive from that table, while D and trimming were established from the DNA sequence. The sample contains more than 150,000 clones, nearly 85% of which appear only once. From germline, CDR1 is LGHNA and CDR2 YSLEER. The CDR3 totals 18 residues. V lost 4 bases, J lost 0 bases, and 8 bases stayed unmatched. This receptor was obtained from a woman aged 25 to 39 with acute or convalescent COVID-19. Sequencing was done on a sample of peripheral blood. The chain employs TRBV4-3 and TRBJ2-2; 10 bases align to TRBD2. In nucleotides, the CDR3 is TGCGCCAGCAGCCCGGGGACTAGCGTTATCGCGAACACCGGGGAGCTGTTTTTT. Amino acids: CASSPGTSVIANTGELFF.